This T cell receptor (beta chain) is drawn from a study of CXCR3-negative and CXCR3-positive naive CD8 T cells. Study-wide results and limits: Naive cells positive for CXCR3 carried more hydrophobic TRB CDR3s than CXCR3-negative ones.

Turning to this clonotype: No antigen is known for it.

The CDR3 spans 14 residues. Germline CDR1 reads MDHEN; CDR2 reads SYDVKM. The TRB libraries of cDNA were built by UMI-labeled 5' RACE. TCRdb re-called the 5' RACE reads and shows each CDR3 protein once, DNA omitted. The specimen's table records about 94,000 distinct CDR3 sequences. Sequenced material: naive CXCR3+ CD8+ T cells from blood. Subset given: CD45RO-CCR7+CD27+CD95- naive CD8+ T cells expressing CXCR3 (TNR3+). The chain uses TRBV28 and TRBJ2-3. The receptor was derived from a human donor in good health. Some clones in this sample may be carry-over from other donors' samples. The CDR3 sequence is CASSSPRRTDTQYF. The variable domain in full, with the rest retrieved from reference TRBV28 and TRBJ2-3, is DVKVTQSSRYLVKRTGEKVFLECVQDMDHENMFWYRQDPGLGLRLIYFSYDVKMKEKGDIPEGYSVSREKKERFSLILESASTNQTSMYLCASSSPRRTDTQYFGPGTRLTVL.